This T cell receptor (beta chain) was captured in a study of blood T cell repertoires in COVID-19. Authors' analysis steps: For nucleated cells, counts were estimated from reference gene primer amplification. Sequenced by immunoSEQ multiplex PCR; TCRdb stores in-frame clones only, minus some. Clone size and the V and J calls come from that table; the DNA yielded D and trimming. The data show about 120,000 clones, 70% to 80% seen once. This clonotype was sampled from a human donor in a cohort sampled during active COVID-19. The specimen was peripheral blood.

The chain's CDR3 is CASSWTGVTDTQYF. CDR3 sequence (DNA): TGTGCCAGCAGTTGGACAGGTGTCACAGATACGCAGTATTTT. The J gene is TRBJ2-3, the V gene TRBV6-5; TRBD1 matches at 7 bases. The length of the CDR3 is 14 residues. The J segment lost 2 bases and the V segment lost 4 bases, leaving 3 bases of the junction unmatched. Germline V gives CDR1 MNHEY, CDR2 SVGAGI.